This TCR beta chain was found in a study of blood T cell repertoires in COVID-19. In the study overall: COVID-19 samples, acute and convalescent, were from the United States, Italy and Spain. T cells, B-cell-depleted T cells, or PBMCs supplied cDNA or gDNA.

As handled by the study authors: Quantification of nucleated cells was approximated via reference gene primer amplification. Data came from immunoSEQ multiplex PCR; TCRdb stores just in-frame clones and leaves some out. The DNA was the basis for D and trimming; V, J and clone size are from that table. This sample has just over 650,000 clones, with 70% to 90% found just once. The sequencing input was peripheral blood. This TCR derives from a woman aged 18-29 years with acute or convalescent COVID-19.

CDR3 in amino acids: CASRGQVFTYEQYF. The CDR3 region has the DNA TGTGCCAGCAGGGGACAGGTTTTTACCTACGAGCAGTACTTC. The V call is TRBV2, the J call TRBJ2-7, with 8 bases aligning to TRBD1. V trimming: 6 bases; J trimming: 2 bases; junction bases outside the gene matches: 6. The CDR3 is made up of 14 amino acids. CDR1 and CDR2 (germline): SNHLY, FYNNEI. The whole variable domain, remainder taken from reference TRBV2 and TRBJ2-7, is EPEVTQTPSHQVTQMGQEVILRCVPISNHLYFYWYRQILGQKVEFLVSFYNNEISEKSEIFDDQFSVERPDGSNFTLKIRSTKLEDSAMYFCASRGQVFTYEQYFGPGTRLTVT.